Detailed here is one TCR beta chain. Its matching antigen is unknown. The time point denotes: persistent/refractory GD, antithyroid drugs over 5 years with positive TRAb. Making the TCR library involved RNA that had been extracted from PBMCs. This sample was taken from a study of regulatory T cells in long-lasting Graves disease. Study overall: Persistent Graves' disease denoted over 5 years of antithyroid drugs plus positive TSH receptor antibodies. Study outcomes and limitations: Favored gene segments in persistent disease were TRBV28, TRBJ1-2 and TRBJ2-5.

The TCR beta library used iRepertoire HTBI primers with Arm-PCR amplification of CDR3. Each CDR3 protein gets one entry after TCRdb re-called the multiplex PCR reads with MiXCR. The sample has 400,000 to 500,000 distinct CDR3 sequences, around 20% seen once. CDR3 length: 14 residues. With 6 bases clipped from V and 6 bases from J, the junction kept 7 bases outside the gene matches. Looked up from germline, CDR1 is LNHDA and CDR2 is SQIVND (reference sequence). This chain joins TRBV19 and TRBJ2-2, with 7 positions matching TRBD2. This clonotype was sampled from a female donor with Graves disease. Material: peripheral blood mononuclear cells (PBMCs), obtained when the disease was refractory, from a patient treated with antithyroid drugs. For the CDR3, the DNA is TGTGCCAGTAGGACGGGAGGTGGTTCCGGGGAGCTGTTTTTT. Its translation: CASRTGGGSGELFF.